The subject of this entry is one T cell receptor beta chain. The antigen remains unidentified. The study made its TRB cDNA libraries by 5' RACE, adding UMI labels. TCRdb re-called the 5' RACE reads and shows each CDR3 protein once, DNA omitted. Seen in this sample are thousands of distinct CDR3 sequences; the ten most common clones hold less than 1.5%. Germline V gene data show CDR1 as SGHVS and CDR2 as FNYEAQ. The CDR3 is 17 residues long. This specimen belongs to a study of CXCR3-negative and CXCR3-positive naive CD8 T cells. Study conclusions and caveats: Similarly elevated diversity marked both naive subsets, with memory CD8+ cells showing far lower diversity. CXCR3-positive naive cells had more hydrophobic TRB CDR3s than CXCR3-negative naive cells. TRB CDR3 properties were used to infer TCR strength, and surface CD5 was comparable between naive subsets. Partial loss of CXCR3 expression followed cryopreservation; most assays used fresh PBMCs.

V is TRBV7-6 and J is TRBJ2-2; TCRdb picks TRBD2, but there is no DNA to check that call. The material sequenced was naive CXCR3- CD8+ T cells from blood. As to subset: CD45RO-CCR7+CD27+CD95- naive CD8+ T cells lacking CXCR3 (TNR3-). The clonotype comes from a human donor in good health. Some clones in this sample may be carry-over from other donors' samples. CDR3 protein: CASSLGSGRTNTGELFF.